Listed here are 31 T cell receptor beta chains from one sample, sequenced in a study of long-term antiretroviral therapy in people with HIV (dated by TCRdb to 2021 to 2024). The immunoSEQ hsTCRB v3.0 assay was used at survey level resolution for TRB variable region sequencing. TCRdb re-hosts the immuneACCESS table, in-frame sequences only. Its copies lack some clones; in the studies checked, an unresolved V gene accounts for under half of them, and the cause for the rest is not known. The sample records 13,000 to 15,000 clones, 70% to 85% of which are singletons. Roughly 19% of the sample is held by the ten biggest clonotypes. The material was unsorted PBMCs, obtained 1.3 years before starting antiretroviral therapy. Receptors were obtained from a man between 35 and 55 years old with HIV.

The CDR3 bases are TGTGCCAGCAGTCCCATCAATCAGCCCCAGCATTTT. Translated, it gives CASSPINQPQHF. The rearrangement uses TRBV27 and TRBJ1-5; no firm D call. With 5 bases removed from V and 3 bases from J, the gap between germline ends came to 5 bases. The germline V gene has CDR1 MNHEY and CDR2 SMNVEV (reference sequence). The CDR3 is made up of 12 amino acids.

This clone has just one count. J is TRBJ2-7 and V is TRBV27; the D gene is possibly TRBD2 (7 bases). Trimming shortened V by 2 bases and J by 7 bases, and 18 bases separated the two germline ends. The V gene's germline CDR1 is MNHEY and CDR2 SMNVEV (reference sequence). This CDR3 has 15 amino acids. For the CDR3, the DNA is TGTGCCAGCAGTTTAAAGGGTGGGGGGGCCCAGGAGCAGTACTTC. Amino acid sequence: CASSLKGGGAQEQYF.

J is TRBJ2-2 and V is TRBV6-6, with D tentatively TRBD1 (6 bases). Trimming pared 6 bases from V and 7 bases from J, leaving 12 bases between. This CDR3 has 13 residues. The germline CDR1 and CDR2 sequences are MNHNY and SVGAGI (reference sequence). The CDR3 reads CASRSGDHGELFF. The CDR3 region has the DNA TGTGCCAGCAGATCAGGGGATCACGGGGAGCTGTTTTTT.

The gene calls are TRBV7-9 and TRBJ2-7; weak D call: TRBD1 (5 bases). The germline V and J ends were trimmed by 5 bases and 3 bases, with 14 bases remaining between them. This CDR3 has 14 residues. Germline lookup yields CDR1 SEHNR and CDR2 FQNEAQ (reference sequence). CDR3 DNA sequence: TGTGCCAGCAGCCCCCAGACAGTATTCTACGAGCAGTACTTC. This translates into CASSPQTVFYEQYF.

J is TRBJ1-4 and V is TRBV19, with 10 nucleotides matching TRBD1. Germline loops: CDR1 LNHDA, CDR2 SQIVND (reference sequence). This CDR3 comprises 15 residues. Germline trimming cut 5 bases from V and 7 bases from J; bases unmatched to any gene: 7. The CDR3 region has the DNA TGTGCCAGTAGTCCATGGGGACAGGGGAGTGAAAAACTGTTTTTT. As protein: CASSPWGQGSEKLFF.

V gene TRBV6-1 combines with J gene TRBJ1-3, with D perhaps matching TRBD1 (5 bases). V lost 3 bases and J 4 bases, leaving 10 bases between the germline ends. The V gene's germline CDR1 is MNHNS and CDR2 SASEGT. This CDR3 region has 14 residues. The CDR3 sequence is CASSDLTAGNTIYF. CDR3 DNA sequence: TGTGCCAGCAGTGATTTGACAGCGGGAAACACCATATATTTT.

The chain couples TRBV2 to TRBJ2-7, with 7 bases aligning to TRBD1. Per germline, CDR1 SNHLY and CDR2 FYNNEI. The CDR3 covers 13 residues. V lost 7 bases to trimming and J lost 4 bases; unmatched junction nucleotides: 7. CDR3 in amino acids: CASTPGQFYEQYF. CDR3 coding DNA: TGTGCCAGCACCCCGGGACAGTTTTACGAGCAGTACTTC.

This clone occurred once. The V gene is TRBV7-2, the J gene TRBJ1-5; 7 positions agree with TRBD1. CDR3 length: 15 amino acids. Trimming took 2 bases from V and 3 from J; bases not matched to a gene: 4. Germline-derived CDR1 and CDR2 are SGHTA and FQGNSA. The CDR3 DNA sequence: TGTGCCAGCAGCTTACGGGACAGAGACAATCAGCCCCAGCATTTT. This encodes CASSLRDRDNQPQHF.

The CDR3 DNA reads TGTGCCAGTATCCTTAGCGGGGGGGCCTTAAATGAGCAGTTCTTC. This encodes CASILSGGALNEQFF. The rearrangement links TRBV19 to TRBJ2-1; 11 bases match TRBD2. The V gene's germline CDR1 is LNHDA and CDR2 SQIVND (reference sequence). Trimming took 7 bases from V and 7 from J; bases not matched to a gene: 9. The CDR3 spans 15 residues.

J is TRBJ1-4 and V is TRBV27, with 8 bases lining up with TRBD1. The J segment lost 6 bases and the V segment lost 5 bases, leaving 11 bases of the junction unmatched. Germline loops: CDR1 MNHEY, CDR2 SMNVEV (reference sequence). This CDR3 comprises 16 residues. CDR3 coding DNA: TGTGCCAGCAGTCCCTCTGGAGGACAGGGCTATGAAAAACTGTTTTTT. Its protein product is CASSPSGGQGYEKLFF.

The rearrangement uses TRBV27 and TRBJ2-7; D possibly matches TRBD1 or TRBD2 (6 bases each). The germline gives CDR1 MNHEY, CDR2 SMNVEV (reference sequence). The germline V and J ends were trimmed by 4 bases and 4 bases, with 17 bases remaining between them. CDR3 length: 15 amino acids. In DNA form, the CDR3 reads TGTGCCAGCAGTTCAATTTTAGAAGGGGGGTACGAGCAGTACTTC. Amino acids: CASSSILEGGYEQYF.

V usage is TRBV27 and J usage is TRBJ2-3; the D gene could be TRBD1 or TRBD2 (5 bases each). Trimming stripped 3 bases from V and 7 bases from J, with 14 bases between. Per germline, CDR1 MNHEY and CDR2 SMNVEV (reference sequence). The CDR3 contains 14 residues. The CDR3 DNA reads as TGTGCCAGCAGTTTCCTAGCCGACAGCAATACGCAGTATTTT. Encoded protein: CASSFLADSNTQYF.

V is TRBV5-4 and J is TRBJ2-1; D not certain. The CDR3 covers 13 residues. Germline V lookup: CDR1 SGHNT, CDR2 YYREEE (reference sequence). V shed 2 bases and J shed 0 bases, with 3 bases lying between them. The CDR3: CASSFGSYNEQFF. DNA for the CDR3: TGTGCCAGCAGCTTCGGCTCCTACAATGAGCAGTTCTTC.

The chain has TRBV4-1 and TRBJ2-1; the match to TRBD2 covers 8 bases. The CDR3 is 12 residues long. Per germline, CDR1 MGHRA and CDR2 YSYEKL. V dropped 3 bases and J dropped 12; count of bases not matched to a gene: 4. CDR3 region: CASSHPGGWQFF. In DNA form, the CDR3 reads TGCGCCAGCAGCCACCCGGGGGGGTGGCAGTTCTTC.

The rearrangement joins TRBV7-9 to TRBJ1-2; D unresolved. The V gene's germline CDR1 is SEHNR and CDR2 FQNEAQ (reference sequence). CDR3 length equals 13 residues. Between the trimmed V and J ends, which lost 1 base and 5 bases, there was a span of 8 bases. CDR3 DNA: TGTGCCAGCAGCTTAGGAAGGGCATATGGCTACACCTTC. Residues: CASSLGRAYGYTF.

The sample holds a few counts of this clone. The V and J genes are TRBV6-4 and TRBJ1-6; D remains unclear. This CDR3 comprises 13 residues. Trimming removed 6 bases at V and 6 bases at J, with 9 bases between. Per germline, CDR1 MRHNA and CDR2 SNTAGT. The CDR3 DNA reads TGTGCCAGCAGAAAATCTGCTAATTCACCCCTCCACTTT. Its protein is CASRKSANSPLHF.

The chain joins TRBV5-1 to TRBJ2-3; D uncertain. Trimming took 1 base from V and 4 from J, leaving 16 bases between them. CDR3 size: 16 residues. In germline, CDR1 is SGHRS, CDR2 YFSETQ. The CDR3 loop reads CASSLIQLGVPDTQYF. In DNA, the CDR3 is TGCGCCAGCAGCTTGATCCAGCTTGGGGTTCCAGATACGCAGTATTTT.

The sample holds one count of this clone. V and J are TRBV4-1 and TRBJ1-1; D unresolved. CDR1 is MGHRA, CDR2 YSYEKL, per germline. The V gene lost 1 base and the J gene lost 1 base, with 10 bases spanning the gap. CDR3 length: 15 amino acids. CDR3 nucleotides: TGCGCCAGCAGCCAAGTTGTCGGAGGGAACACTGAAGCTTTCTTT. This sequence encodes CASSQVVGGNTEAFF.

V and J are TRBV2 and TRBJ1-5; D is unresolved. V was shortened by 6 bases and J by 4 bases, with 13 bases between the two germline ends. The CDR3 totals 14 residues. Germline assignment: CDR1 SNHLY and CDR2 FYNNEI. Written as DNA, the CDR3 is TGTGCCAGCAGGCTCGGGCCTGAGAATCAGCCCCAGCATTTT. Protein: CASRLGPENQPQHF.

The chain combines TRBV10-2 with TRBJ1-3; no clear D. The CDR3 runs to 17 residues. The V end was cut by 6 bases, the J end by 0 bases, with 18 bases between. CDR1 and CDR2 (germline): WSHSY, SAAADI. In DNA form, the CDR3 reads TGCGCCAGCAGCCTTCTCGACGTTTGGGTCTCTGGAAACACCATATATTTT. It translates to CASSLLDVWVSGNTIYF.

The chain uses TRBV6-4 and TRBJ1-2; 10 nucleotides align to TRBD1. V lost 0 bases to trimming and J lost 6 bases; unmatched junction nucleotides: 13. Germline V gene data show CDR1 as MRHNA and CDR2 as SNTAGT. The CDR3 has 18 amino acids. CDR3 nucleotides: TGTGCCAGCAGTGACTCAGCCTCGGGACAGGGGAACCACCATGGCTACACCTTC. Protein sequence: CASSDSASGQGNHHGYTF.

V gene TRBV7-2 combines with J gene TRBJ2-7; D may be TRBD1 (6 bases). The CDR3 runs 15 residues. Trimming left V 5 bases short and J 4 bases short, with 18 bases between. Per germline, CDR1 SGHTA and CDR2 FQGNSA. CDR3 protein: CASSPDRTLVYEQYF. The DNA for the CDR3 is TGTGCCAGCAGCCCCGACAGGACGCTTGTTTACGAGCAGTACTTC.

CDR3 nucleotides: TGCGCCAGCAGTCCGGACAGGGGTCCTAACTATGGCTACACCTTC. Translation gives CASSPDRGPNYGYTF. The chain carries TRBV5-1 and TRBJ1-2, with 9 bases identical to TRBD1. Germline CDR1 reads SGHRS; CDR2 reads YFSETQ. With V trimmed by 5 bases and J by 0 bases, 5 bases remained unmatched. This CDR3 region has 15 residues.

Here the CDR3 reads CASSYTGTYNEQFF. The CDR3 nucleotides read TGTGCCAGCAGTTATACTGGGACTTACAATGAGCAGTTCTTC. The chain joins TRBV6-6 to TRBJ2-1; TRBD2 is a possible D gene (6 bases). The CDR3 has 14 residues. Per the germline V gene, CDR1 is MNHNY and CDR2 is SVGAGI (reference sequence). V dropped 3 bases and J dropped 4 bases, with 10 bases sitting between them.

The chain couples TRBV27 to TRBJ2-2; D call uncertain. Germline-derived CDR1 and CDR2 are MNHEY and SMNVEV (reference sequence). The CDR3 has 13 residues. Trimming cost V 8 bases and J 0 bases, with 7 bases left between them. The DNA of the CDR3 is TGTGCCAGCCGTCGCCCGAACACCGGGGAGCTGTTTTTT. Translation gives CASRRPNTGELFF.

The count of this clone is one. The V and J genes are TRBV30 and TRBJ1-5, with 12 positions matching TRBD1. V lost 0 bases to trimming and J lost 6 bases; unmatched junction nucleotides: 6. The length of the CDR3 is 16 residues. Germline V lookup: CDR1 GTSNPN, CDR2 SVGIG (reference sequence). CDR3 in DNA: TGTGCCTGGAGTGTACGGGGGGACAGGGGGCCTCAGCCCCAGCATTTT. As protein: CAWSVRGDRGPQPQHF.

This clone has a single count. The chain is built from TRBV5-8 and TRBJ1-5; unclear D gene. V gave up 5 bases and J gave up 1 base, with 16 bases separating them. CDR3 length: 16 amino acids. From germline, CDR1 is SGHTS and CDR2 YDEGEE. The CDR3 spells CASSPSELGSNQPQHF. The DNA of the CDR3 is TGTGCCAGCAGTCCTAGTGAATTGGGGAGCAATCAGCCCCAGCATTTT.

The chain recombines TRBV6-1 with TRBJ1-6; a weak D match, TRBD1 (6 bases). The CDR3 has 16 amino acids. Per the germline V gene, CDR1 is MNHNS and CDR2 is SASEGT. V lost 1 base to trimming and J lost 10 bases, with 17 bases between them. CDR3 nucleotides: TGTGCCAGCAGTGAAGATGGAGCAGGGGTGGGCTCACCCCTCCACTTT. Residues: CASSEDGAGVGSPLHF.

This clone has just a few counts. The V and J genes are TRBV25-1 and TRBJ1-6; weak D call: TRBD1 (6 bases). V lost 4 bases and J lost 5, with 15 bases in between. CDR1 is MGHDK, CDR2 SYGVNS, per germline. The CDR3 runs 16 residues. This CDR3 is CASSGAKQGHNSPLHF. In nucleotides, the CDR3 is TGTGCCAGCAGTGGTGCCAAACAGGGCCATAATTCACCCCTCCACTTT.

The rearrangement uses TRBV5-4 and TRBJ2-7; D is possibly TRBD2 (6 bases). The CDR3 runs to 15 residues. CDR1 and CDR2 from the germline V gene are SGHNT and YYREEE (reference sequence). The ends were cut back, 3 bases at V and 4 bases at J, with 17 bases in the middle. CDR3 in amino acids: CASSSQALEGYEQYF. CDR3 DNA: TGTGCCAGCAGCTCGCAGGCATTGGAGGGTTACGAGCAGTACTTC.

The genes are TRBV27 and TRBJ2-2, with D uncertain. V shed 7 bases and J shed 1 base, with 1 base lying between them. CDR3 length: 11 residues. Germline CDR1 MNHEY, CDR2 SMNVEV (reference sequence). The CDR3 sequence: CASKNTGELFF. CDR3 nucleotides: TGTGCCAGCAAGAACACCGGGGAGCTGTTTTTT.